Sequencing of this T cell receptor beta chain was carried out in a study of cytomegalovirus exposure and HLA in healthy donors. Primers included in the PCR were 60 Vbeta and 13 Jbeta primers. Data came from immunoSEQ multiplex PCR; TCRdb stores just in-frame clones and leaves some out. The profile shows around 80,000 clones, around 60% of them singletons. The CDR3 runs to 15 residues. V shed 1 base and J 0 bases; nucleotides not matched to a gene: 2. Per germline, CDR1 MNHEY and CDR2 SVGAGI. Regarding this clone: As yet, its antigen is unknown.

Study conclusions and caveats: Another analysis was done later, and it associated 17,000 or so TCR beta sequences with HLA alleles at 0.05 false discovery rate. An analysis was carried out later, and it reportedly showed fewer N-insertions in an Asian-associated ancestry cluster than the approximately 700-donor mean. What TCR beta sequences reportedly achieved was accurate prediction of HLA-A and HLA-B alleles in most subjects. In a later analysis, HLA-C alleles had the fewest associated TCRs, DRB1 alleles the most.

Sequenced input: PBMCs. The chain uses TRBV6-5 and TRBJ2-7; 8 bases line up with TRBD2. This receptor was obtained from a male donor in good health and CMV-seropositive. The CDR3 here is CASSYYSGASYEQYF. DNA for the CDR3: TGTGCCAGCAGTTACTATAGCGGGGCCTCCTACGAGCAGTACTTC.